This T cell receptor beta chain was found in a study of technical replicates of blood from a few donors. CDR1 is MNHNS and CDR2 is SASEGT in the germline V gene. The CDR3 has 12 residues. Trimming cost V 8 bases and J 0 bases, with 5 bases left between them. This clone was observed once. Libraries were prepared by immunoSEQ multiplex PCR; TCRdb keeps only in-frame clonotypes and omits some of them. In the table there are about 70,000 clones, 90% to 95% of which are singletons. Sequencing was carried out using T cells isolated from PBMCs. This clonotype was sampled from a human donor in good health. The V call is TRBV6-1, the J call TRBJ1-5; D not resolved. For the CDR3, the DNA is TGTGCCAGCGCGGGTAGCAATCAGCCCCAGCATTTT. Encoded protein: CASAGSNQPQHF.